The clone carrying this T cell receptor (beta chain) has only a few counts. The CDR3 contains 11 residues. Trimming shortened V by 1 base and J by 13 bases, and 5 bases separated the two germline ends. Germline CDR1 LNHNV, CDR2 YYDKDF (reference sequence). The data stem from a study of control samples from healthy donors and cancer patients. This table comes from immunoSEQ multiplex PCR, and its TCRdb copy is limited to in-frame clones, with some not included. The sample lists 90,000 to 100,000 clones, around three quarters seen once, with 8% to 11% in the top ten. The clonotype originates from a woman aged 30 to 39 in good health. The specimen sequenced was blood. The chain is built from TRBV15 and TRBJ1-6; D is unresolved. The CDR3 nucleotides are TGTGCCACCAGCAGAGGGGTGCCCCTCCACTTT. It is translated as CATSRGVPLHF.